The rows below give T cell receptor beta chains drawn from one sample of a study of early T cells in non-severe SARS-CoV-2 infection. MiXCR was run by TCRdb on the 5' RACE reads, yielding one entry per CDR3 protein. The sample includes around 76,000 distinct CDR3 sequences, over 9% of them seen just once. Specimen: whole blood. The source is an adult who was a healthcare worker with PCR-confirmed SARS-CoV-2 infection or an uninfected control (not recorded which). CDR3s include the opening cysteine and the closing phenylalanine or tryptophan. D genes are given only for firm matches. Size values are once, few and many counts, or a class for expanded clones, and some rows have none.

CDR3nt: TGTGCCAGCAGTTGGATCGGACTAGCGACCACAGATACGCAGTATTTT
CDR3aa: CASSWIGLATTDTQYF
d_gene: TRBD2
abundance: .
v_gene: TRBV7-2
j_gene: TRBJ2-3

CDR3nt: TGCGCCAGCTCACCACTTCGGGCAGGGGAAGATACGCAGTATTTT
CDR3aa: CASSPLRAGEDTQYF
d_gene: .
abundance: many
v_gene: TRBV18
j_gene: TRBJ2-3

CDR3nt: TGTGCCAGCAGTTTAGCTCCGGGACAGGGCATGGTCGAGCAGTACTTC
CDR3aa: CASSLAPGQGMVEQYF
d_gene: TRBD1
abundance: few
v_gene: TRBV28
j_gene: TRBJ2-7

CDR3nt: TGCGCCAGCAGCCAACAGGGTGCGAACACCGGGGAGCTGTTTTTT
CDR3aa: CASSQQGANTGELFF
d_gene: .
abundance: few
v_gene: TRBV4-1
j_gene: TRBJ2-2

CDR3nt: TGTGCCAGCAGTGTAAATCAGGATGAGCAGTTCTTC
CDR3aa: CASSVNQDEQFF
d_gene: .
abundance: .
v_gene: TRBV9
j_gene: TRBJ2-1

CDR3nt: TGTGCCAGCAGTTTATCGGGTATGAGGTACTTC
CDR3aa: CASSLSGMRYF
d_gene: .
abundance: .
v_gene: TRBV28
j_gene: TRBJ2-7

CDR3nt: TGTGCCAGCAGCGGAACCGGGACTAGCTTTGCCCATGAGCAGTTCTTC
CDR3aa: CASSGTGTSFAHEQFF
d_gene: TRBD2
abundance: .
v_gene: TRBV14
j_gene: TRBJ2-1

CDR3nt: TGCAGCGCCGGACAGGGGGCGCGGGCCGGGGAGCTGTTTTTT
CDR3aa: CSAGQGARAGELFF
d_gene: TRBD1
abundance: .
v_gene: TRBV29-1
j_gene: TRBJ2-2

CDR3nt: TGTGCCAGCAGCCCCCGGGACAGGGGGGGCACTGAAGCTTTCTTT
CDR3aa: CASSPRDRGGTEAFF
d_gene: TRBD1
abundance: .
v_gene: TRBV7-9
j_gene: TRBJ1-1

CDR3nt: TGTGCCAGCAGCTCAACGTACCTAGCGGGGTCCTACGAGCAGTACTTC
CDR3aa: CASSSTYLAGSYEQYF
d_gene: TRBD2
abundance: .
v_gene: TRBV7-8
j_gene: TRBJ2-7

CDR3nt: TGCAGTGGCTACAGGAACAATGAGCAGTTCTTC
CDR3aa: CSGYRNNEQFF
d_gene: .
abundance: .
v_gene: TRBV20-1
j_gene: TRBJ2-1

CDR3nt: TGTGCCAGTTCCTATGGCAGGGTTGGAAATCAGCCCCAGCATTTT
CDR3aa: CASSYGRVGNQPQHF
d_gene: .
abundance: many
v_gene: TRBV19
j_gene: TRBJ1-5

CDR3nt: TGTGCCAGCAGGACCCACGGGTCTCCCAATGAGCAGTTCTTC
CDR3aa: CASRTHGSPNEQFF
d_gene: .
abundance: many
v_gene: TRBV28
j_gene: TRBJ2-1

CDR3nt: TGCAGTGCTACCCGGACTAGCGGTTACAATGAGCAGTTCTTC
CDR3aa: CSATRTSGYNEQFF
d_gene: TRBD2
abundance: .
v_gene: TRBV20-1
j_gene: TRBJ2-1

CDR3nt: TGTGCCAGCAAGAGGGGGACTAGCGGGAGTAGAGGCCTCTACGAGCAGTACTTC
CDR3aa: CASKRGTSGSRGLYEQYF
d_gene: TRBD2
abundance: .
v_gene: TRBV6-1
j_gene: TRBJ2-7

CDR3nt: TGCAGCGTGTCAAGTATGAGGGTGCAAGAGACCCAGTACTTC
CDR3aa: CSVSSMRVQETQYF
d_gene: .
abundance: many
v_gene: TRBV29-1
j_gene: TRBJ2-5

CDR3nt: TGTGCCAGCAGCTTGGCGTCTAGCGGAGCCCACAATGAGCAGTTCTTC
CDR3aa: CASSLASSGAHNEQFF
d_gene: TRBD2
abundance: .
v_gene: TRBV5-5
j_gene: TRBJ2-1

CDR3nt: TGTGCCAGCAGCTTTGACGGGACAGGGGGCGTGGATGAGCAGTTCTTC
CDR3aa: CASSFDGTGGVDEQFF
d_gene: TRBD1
abundance: many
v_gene: TRBV7-3
j_gene: TRBJ2-1

CDR3nt: TGCAGCGTTGAAGATATGACGGTGGAGCAGTTCTTC
CDR3aa: CSVEDMTVEQFF
d_gene: .
abundance: .
v_gene: TRBV29-1
j_gene: TRBJ2-1

CDR3nt: TGTGCCAGCGGCGGAGCGGGAGCGGCCGGGGAGCTGTTTTTT
CDR3aa: CASGGAGAAGELFF
d_gene: TRBD2
abundance: many
v_gene: TRBV7-9
j_gene: TRBJ2-2

CDR3nt: TGCAGCGTTCTCTGGGGGAATGGCAATCAGCCCCAGCATTTT
CDR3aa: CSVLWGNGNQPQHF
d_gene: .
abundance: few
v_gene: TRBV29-1
j_gene: TRBJ1-5

CDR3nt: TGTGCCAGCATTCCTAGCGGGGTTGTGCGCGAGCAGTACTTC
CDR3aa: CASIPSGVVREQYF
d_gene: TRBD2
abundance: many
v_gene: TRBV28
j_gene: TRBJ2-7

CDR3nt: TGTGCCAGCAGCTTAGCGAACCACAACAATGAGCAGTTCTTC
CDR3aa: CASSLANHNNEQFF
d_gene: .
abundance: .
v_gene: TRBV7-8
j_gene: TRBJ2-1

CDR3nt: TGTGCCAGCAGTCCAGGCGGGATGAGCACAGATACGCAGTATTTT
CDR3aa: CASSPGGMSTDTQYF
d_gene: .
abundance: few
v_gene: TRBV2
j_gene: TRBJ2-3

CDR3nt: TGCGCCAGCAGCTTGGAGGGACTAGCAGAGACCCAGTACTTC
CDR3aa: CASSLEGLAETQYF
d_gene: TRBD2
abundance: few
v_gene: TRBV5-1
j_gene: TRBJ2-5

CDR3nt: TGTGCCAGCAGAGGTGACTTTCTGGGGGTTTACCAAGAGACCCAGTACTTC
CDR3aa: CASRGDFLGVYQETQYF
d_gene: .
abundance: .
v_gene: TRBV7-2
j_gene: TRBJ2-5

CDR3nt: TGTGCCAGCAGCCTAGCAATTCCAAGTCGGACAGGGAACGAAAAACTGTTTTTT
CDR3aa: CASSLAIPSRTGNEKLFF
d_gene: TRBD1
abundance: few
v_gene: TRBV7-8
j_gene: TRBJ1-4

CDR3nt: TGTGCCAGCAGTTTCCCAGCTTCCTACGAGCAGTACTTC
CDR3aa: CASSFPASYEQYF
d_gene: .
abundance: many
v_gene: TRBV28
j_gene: TRBJ2-7

CDR3nt: TGTGCCAGCAGCTTAGATTCTTCCGGCGGGTTTCCCCAATCTGAGCAGTTCTTC
CDR3aa: CASSLDSSGGFPQSEQFF
d_gene: .
abundance: .
v_gene: TRBV11-3
j_gene: TRBJ2-1

CDR3nt: TGCGCCAGCAGCTTAAACAGGGACAACATTCAGTACTTC
CDR3aa: CASSLNRDNIQYF
d_gene: .
abundance: many
v_gene: TRBV5-1
j_gene: TRBJ2-4

CDR3nt: TGTGCCGCGGGGAGGGATGTTTCTAACTATGGCTACACCTTC
CDR3aa: CAAGRDVSNYGYTF
d_gene: .
abundance: .
v_gene: TRBV6-1
j_gene: TRBJ1-2

CDR3nt: TGCAGCGTTGAATCGACTAGCGGGGGATACAATGAGCAGTTCTTC
CDR3aa: CSVESTSGGYNEQFF
d_gene: TRBD2
abundance: .
v_gene: TRBV29-1
j_gene: TRBJ2-1

CDR3nt: TGTGCCAGCAGCTTATCGGGCGGGCCCAATTCACCCCTCCACTTT
CDR3aa: CASSLSGGPNSPLHF
d_gene: .
abundance: many
v_gene: TRBV7-9
j_gene: TRBJ1-6

CDR3nt: TGTGCCATCCGGACTCCTAACACCGGGGAGCTGTTTTTT
CDR3aa: CAIRTPNTGELFF
d_gene: .
abundance: many
v_gene: TRBV24-1
j_gene: TRBJ2-2

CDR3nt: TGTGCCAGCAGTCCCGGACTAGCGAACTACAATGAGCAGTTCTTC
CDR3aa: CASSPGLANYNEQFF
d_gene: TRBD2
abundance: few
v_gene: TRBV28
j_gene: TRBJ2-1

CDR3nt: TGTGCCAGCCGGACTAGCGGGAGAAGTTTAAGCACCGGGGAGCTGTTTTTT
CDR3aa: CASRTSGRSLSTGELFF
d_gene: TRBD2
abundance: many
v_gene: TRBV11-2
j_gene: TRBJ2-2

CDR3nt: TGCGCCAGCAGCCCAGGGACTAGCGGGGGAGGGGAGCAGTTCTTC
CDR3aa: CASSPGTSGGGEQFF
d_gene: TRBD2
abundance: many
v_gene: TRBV10-2
j_gene: TRBJ2-1

CDR3nt: TGTGCCAGCGGCCTCGTCCCCTTTAGCGGGCCCGCCTACAATGAGCAGTTCTTC
CDR3aa: CASGLVPFSGPAYNEQFF
d_gene: TRBD2
abundance: many
v_gene: TRBV19
j_gene: TRBJ2-1

CDR3nt: TGTGCCATCAGTGAGGGGACTAGCGGGAGCGAAGATACGCAGTATTTT
CDR3aa: CAISEGTSGSEDTQYF
d_gene: TRBD2
abundance: .
v_gene: TRBV10-3
j_gene: TRBJ2-3

CDR3nt: TGCGCCAGCAGCTTGAAAGAACTTTGGGAAGGCGAGCAGTTCTTC
CDR3aa: CASSLKELWEGEQFF
d_gene: .
abundance: .
v_gene: TRBV5-1
j_gene: TRBJ2-1

CDR3nt: TGCAGTGCGGCCCGGCTCGGAATAGGCTACGAGCAGTACTTC
CDR3aa: CSAARLGIGYEQYF
d_gene: .
abundance: few
v_gene: TRBV20-1
j_gene: TRBJ2-7

CDR3nt: TGCAGCGAGACTAGCGGGAGTGGTACGCAGTATTTT
CDR3aa: CSETSGSGTQYF
d_gene: TRBD2
abundance: .
v_gene: TRBV29-1
j_gene: TRBJ2-3

CDR3nt: TGTGCCATCGGGGGACAGCCTTACAATGAGCAGTTCTTC
CDR3aa: CAIGGQPYNEQFF
d_gene: TRBD1
abundance: many
v_gene: TRBV10-3
j_gene: TRBJ2-1

CDR3nt: TGTGCCAGCAGTTTATCAGGGCCCAGCAATCAGCCCCAGCATTTT
CDR3aa: CASSLSGPSNQPQHF
d_gene: .
abundance: .
v_gene: TRBV28
j_gene: TRBJ1-5

CDR3nt: TGTGCCAGCAGTTACCTAGCGGGAGGAAATGAGCAGTTCTTC
CDR3aa: CASSYLAGGNEQFF
d_gene: TRBD2
abundance: .
v_gene: TRBV28
j_gene: TRBJ2-1

CDR3nt: TGTGCCAGCAGTCGGGCCCGGCGCGACTACGAGCAGTACTTC
CDR3aa: CASSRARRDYEQYF
d_gene: .
abundance: few
v_gene: TRBV3-1
j_gene: TRBJ2-7

CDR3nt: TGTGCCACACACGGGGGGCTTAAGCCCCAGCATTTT
CDR3aa: CATHGGLKPQHF
d_gene: .
abundance: .
v_gene: TRBV28
j_gene: TRBJ1-5

CDR3nt: TGTGCCAGCAGCCAAAGGGACAGGGGGCAAGAGACCCAGTACTTC
CDR3aa: CASSQRDRGQETQYF
d_gene: TRBD1
abundance: few
v_gene: TRBV7-2
j_gene: TRBJ2-5

CDR3nt: TGCGCCAGCACGGGACTAGCGGGAGACTTCCACAATGAGCAGTTCTTC
CDR3aa: CASTGLAGDFHNEQFF
d_gene: TRBD2
abundance: many
v_gene: TRBV5-1
j_gene: TRBJ2-1

CDR3nt: TGCGCCAGCAGCTGGCCAAGCGGGGTCCAAGAGACCCAGTACTTC
CDR3aa: CASSWPSGVQETQYF
d_gene: TRBD2
abundance: many
v_gene: TRBV5-1
j_gene: TRBJ2-5

CDR3nt: TGTGCCAGCAGCGGGTCACCCACGGAGCAGTACTTC
CDR3aa: CASSGSPTEQYF
d_gene: .
abundance: many
v_gene: TRBV28
j_gene: TRBJ2-7

CDR3nt: TGTGCCAGCAGTGGCACTACAGGTTCATGGGATACGCAGTATTTT
CDR3aa: CASSGTTGSWDTQYF
d_gene: .
abundance: many
v_gene: TRBV7-2
j_gene: TRBJ2-3

CDR3nt: TGCGCCAGCAGCTTGGCGACAGGGGGCATGGGCGAGCAGTACTTC
CDR3aa: CASSLATGGMGEQYF
d_gene: TRBD1
abundance: .
v_gene: TRBV5-1
j_gene: TRBJ2-7

CDR3nt: TGTGCCAGCAGTTTTAGAGGGGGCTATGGCTACACCTTC
CDR3aa: CASSFRGGYGYTF
d_gene: .
abundance: many
v_gene: TRBV27
j_gene: TRBJ1-2